This is a list of T cell receptor beta chains from one sample in a study of T cell responses to AZD1222 COVID-19 vaccine. Measured with immunoSEQ multiplex PCR; TCRdb has only the in-frame clones, and not every one. The profile covers 100,000 or so clones, with 88% appearing a single time and less than 9.5% taken by the ten largest. This specimen consisted of peripheral blood, obtained on day 0 of AZD1222 vaccination. These receptors all stem from an adult in good health. Both conserved end residues are part of each CDR3. D genes are given only for firm matches. Only part of the rows carry a size: once, few, many, or a class if the clone is expanded.

TRBJ2-7	TRBV5-1	NA	TRBD1	CASSPKGAEGEQYF	TGCGCCAGCAGCCCAAAGGGGGCCGAGGGCGAGCAGTACTTC
TRBJ2-5	TRBV3-1/TRBV3-2	few	TRBD2	CASSQLRPSGRAGETQYF	TGTGCCAGCAGCCAACTACGACCTAGCGGGAGGGCCGGGGAGACCCAGTACTTC
TRBJ1-3	TRBV5-1	NA	NA	CASSLVSGEGNTIYF	TGCGCCAGCAGCTTGGTTTCCGGGGAGGGAAACACCATATATTTT
TRBJ1-2	TRBV24-1	NA	TRBD1	CATGQGPTGDYGYTF	TGTGCCACTGGACAGGGCCCGACGGGGGACTATGGCTACACCTTC
TRBJ2-1	TRBV19	NA	NA	CASSITQGVYNEQFF	TGTGCCAGTAGTATTACACAGGGTGTCTACAATGAGCAGTTCTTC
TRBJ1-5	TRBV28	NA	TRBD1	CASSFFGTGVQPQHF	TGTGCCAGCAGTTTCTTCGGGACAGGGGTTCAGCCCCAGCATTTT
TRBJ2-1	TRBV2	NA	TRBD2	CANGLAGVMNEQFF	TGTGCCAACGGACTAGCGGGAGTTATGAATGAGCAGTTCTTC
TRBJ1-4	TRBV4-1	NA	NA	CASSQDPGVNEKLFF	TGCGCCAGCAGCCAAGATCCGGGAGTTAATGAAAAACTGTTTTTT
TRBJ1-2	TRBV30	once	NA	CAWSAKDSRSYNYGYTF	TGTGCCTGGAGTGCAAAGGACAGCCGATCCTATAACTATGGCTACACCTTC
TRBJ1-2	TRBV30	NA	NA	CAWSSTRGGYTF	TGTGCCTGGAGTTCGACCAGGGGTGGCTACACCTTC
TRBJ1-6	TRBV7-8	NA	NA	CASSPTGRNSPLHF	TGTGCCAGCAGCCCTACAGGGAGAAATTCACCCCTCCACTTT
TRBJ2-7	TRBV6-5	NA	TRBD1	CASSYQRQGYEQYF	TGTGCCAGCAGTTACCAGAGACAGGGATACGAGCAGTACTTC
TRBJ1-4	TRBV27	NA	NA	CASSPLPRRNEKLFF	TGTGCCAGCAGTCCCCTCCCCCGCCGGAATGAAAAACTGTTTTTT
TRBJ2-2	TRBV28	NA	NA	CASSFRQGYTGELFF	TGTGCCAGCAGTTTCAGGCAGGGGTACACCGGGGAGCTGTTTTTT
TRBJ2-5	TRBV28	NA	TRBD2	CASMRGAQETQYF	TGTGCCAGCATGCGGGGGGCCCAGGAGACCCAGTACTTC
TRBJ2-3	TRBV28	NA	NA	CASSLEGSQYF	TGTGCCAGCAGTTTAGAGGGTTCCCAGTATTTT
TRBJ1-5	TRBV28	NA	TRBD1	CASSFETGGGWSNQPQHF	TGTGCCAGCAGTTTTGAGACAGGGGGCGGGTGGAGCAATCAGCCCCAGCATTTT